The 3 T cell receptor beta chains listed next were all sequenced from one sample in a study of T cells after yellow fever vaccination. TCRdb re-derived calls from the 5' RACE reads in MiXCR, one entry per CDR3 protein. Among roughly 60,000 distinct CDR3 sequences listed, around 6.9% were seen once. Sequences were derived from CD8+ T cells sorted from PBMCs, sampled on the day of the first yellow fever vaccination. The source is a man younger than 35 who received the YFV17D yellow fever vaccine.

This chain connects TRBV11-1 to TRBJ2-1; 7 positions agree with TRBD1. The germline V gene has CDR1 SGHAT and CDR2 FQDESV (reference sequence). This CDR3 has 15 residues. V lost 6 bases, J lost 7 bases, and 12 bases stayed unmatched. The CDR3 loop reads CASRDPGQRGNEQFF. CDR3 nucleotides: TGTGCCAGCAGGGATCCGGGACAGAGGGGTAATGAGCAGTTCTTC.

This clonotype showed up just a few times. The J gene is TRBJ2-2, the V gene TRBV5-5; D gene ambiguous. There are 13 residues in the CDR3. V lost 3 bases and J lost 5, with 8 bases in between. Germline V gene data show CDR1 as SGHKS and CDR2 as YYEKEE (reference sequence). The CDR3 DNA sequence: TGTGCCAGCAGCTCAGAAGGGACCGGGGAGCTGTTTTTT. Protein: CASSSEGTGELFF.

The J gene is TRBJ2-1, the V gene TRBV5-1, with D perhaps being TRBD1 or TRBD2 (6 bases each). V lost 3 bases to trimming and J lost 8 bases, with 12 bases between them. Germline lookup yields CDR1 SGHRS and CDR2 YFSETQ. The CDR3 consists of 13 residues. CDR3 sequence: CASSSGAPDEQFF. The CDR3 DNA follows: TGCGCCAGCAGCTCGGGGGCTCCGGATGAGCAGTTCTTC.